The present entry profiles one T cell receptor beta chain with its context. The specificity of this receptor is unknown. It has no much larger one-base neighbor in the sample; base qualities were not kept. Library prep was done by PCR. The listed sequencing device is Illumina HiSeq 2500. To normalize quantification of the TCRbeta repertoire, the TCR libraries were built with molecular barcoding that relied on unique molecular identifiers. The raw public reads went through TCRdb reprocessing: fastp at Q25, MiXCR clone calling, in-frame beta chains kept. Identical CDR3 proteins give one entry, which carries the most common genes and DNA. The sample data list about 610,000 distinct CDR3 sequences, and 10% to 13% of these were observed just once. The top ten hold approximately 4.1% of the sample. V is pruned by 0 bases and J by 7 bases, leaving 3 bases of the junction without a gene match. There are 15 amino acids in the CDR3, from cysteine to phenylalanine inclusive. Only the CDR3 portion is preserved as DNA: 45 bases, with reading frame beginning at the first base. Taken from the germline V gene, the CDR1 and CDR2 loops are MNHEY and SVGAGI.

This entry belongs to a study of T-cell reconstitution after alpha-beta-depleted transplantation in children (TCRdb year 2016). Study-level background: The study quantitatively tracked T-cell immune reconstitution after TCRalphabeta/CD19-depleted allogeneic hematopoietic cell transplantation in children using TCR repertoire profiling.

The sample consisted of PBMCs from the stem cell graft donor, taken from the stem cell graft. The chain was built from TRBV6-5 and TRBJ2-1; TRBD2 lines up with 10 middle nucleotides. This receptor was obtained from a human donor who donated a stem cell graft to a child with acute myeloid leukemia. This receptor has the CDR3 CASSYSASGSNEQFF. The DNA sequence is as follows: TGTGCCAGCAGTTACTCGGCTAGCGGGAGTAATGAGCAGTTCTTC.